A selection of T cell receptor beta chains follows, all from one sample in a study of blood T cell repertoires in COVID-19. The method was immunoSEQ multiplex PCR; TCRdb's version includes in-frame clones alone and lacks a portion of them. The table has about 87,000 clones, about 80% seen once. The sample taken for sequencing was peripheral blood. The receptor set was obtained from a woman in her forties or fifties with acute or convalescent COVID-19. Each CDR3 is given with its conserved first and last residue. D genes are given only for firm matches. Expanded clones get a size class; other rows say once, few or many, or leave the size out.

clone_size	v_call	d_call	j_call	cdr3_nt	cdr3_aa
few	TRBV6-5	-	TRBJ1-6	TGTGCCAGCAGTTATAGGAAGGGGAAGGGATCACCCCTCCACTTT	CASSYRKGKGSPLHF
-	TRBV5-8	TRBD1	TRBJ1-5	TGTGCCAGCCTTAGGTCCGGGACAGGGGGAGGACAGCCCCAGCATTTT	CASLRSGTGGGQPQHF
-	TRBV11-3	-	TRBJ2-3	TGTGCCAGCAGCTTGGCGGCCACAGATACGCAGTATTTT	CASSLAATDTQYF
few	TRBV28	-	TRBJ1-2	TGTGCCAGCAGTTTCCGGACTCTTGGCTACACCTTC	CASSFRTLGYTF
-	TRBV30	-	TRBJ2-7	TGTGCCTGGACCCGTGGTCCGAGCTCCTACGAGCAGTACTTC	CAWTRGPSSYEQYF
-	TRBV5-1	-	TRBJ1-2	TGCGCCAGCAGGGTCGACAGCAACTATGGCTACACCTTC	CASRVDSNYGYTF
-	TRBV7-9	-	TRBJ2-3	TGTGCCAGCAGCTTAGCGCGGGGACCCCCAGTATTTAGCACAGATACGCAGTATTTT	CASSLARGPPVFSTDTQYF
-	TRBV6-6	TRBD2	TRBJ2-5	TGTGCCAGCAGTTATGGCGGGGGGGCGAAAGAGACCCAGTACTTC	CASSYGGGAKETQYF
-	TRBV6-5	-	TRBJ1-2	TGTGCCAGCAGTTACTTACAGCCGAACTATGGCTACACCTTC	CASSYLQPNYGYTF
few	TRBV19	TRBD1	TRBJ1-2	TGTGCCAGTAGTATTCGAACAGGGGGACATGGCTACACCTTC	CASSIRTGGHGYTF
once	TRBV4-2	TRBD1	TRBJ2-3	TGTGCCAGCAGCCCGGACAGGAGAAACACAGATACGCAGTATTTT	CASSPDRRNTDTQYF
-	TRBV27	-	TRBJ2-5	TGTGCCAGCAGTTTGGGTCCAGGGGTGCAAGAGACCCAGTACTTC	CASSLGPGVQETQYF
-	TRBV10-2	TRBD2	TRBJ2-7	TGCGCCAGCAGAGGGACTAGCGGGGAGCCCCCCTACTTC	CASRGTSGEPPYF
-	TRBV24-1	-	TRBJ1-2	TGTGCCCCCACGCGGAGGGGCTACACCTTC	CAPTRRGYTF
-	TRBV7-6	-	TRBJ1-1	TGTGCCAGCAGCTTAGGTCAGGGGAAGAACACTGAAGCTTTCTTT	CASSLGQGKNTEAFF
once	TRBV19	TRBD1	TRBJ1-6	TGTGCCAGTAGTCTAAGAACTCCGGACAGGGGCAGCTCCTATAATTCACCCCTCCACTTT	CASSLRTPDRGSSYNSPLHF
-	TRBV15	TRBD2	TRBJ2-7	TGTGCCACCAGCAGAGATAAGGTAGCGGGGGGTGGCGAGCAGTACTTC	CATSRDKVAGGGEQYF
-	TRBV18	TRBD1	TRBJ1-1	TGTGCCAGCTCGCCCTCGGGACAGGGTATGAACACTGAAGCTTTCTTT	CASSPSGQGMNTEAFF
-	TRBV20-1	-	TRBJ1-2	TGCACAGGGGAATTGGATGGCTACACCTTC	CTGELDGYTF
-	TRBV6-5	-	TRBJ2-2	TGTGCCAGCAGTTATCGGACCGGGGAGCTGTTTTTT	CASSYRTGELFF
-	TRBV6-5	-	TRBJ1-2	TGTGCCAGCATATCCCACGGGACATCTAACTATGGCTACACCTTC	CASISHGTSNYGYTF
once	TRBV2	-	TRBJ1-2	TGTGCCAGCAGTGATTGGACGGGAGGCTACACCTTC	CASSDWTGGYTF
-	TRBV20-1	-	TRBJ1-1	TGCAGTGCTAGAACTGCTTTCTTT	CSARTAFF
-	TRBV6-5	-	TRBJ2-1	TGTGCCAGCAGTTACCGTGAGGGCTACAATGAGCAGTTCTTC	CASSYREGYNEQFF
few	TRBV14	-	TRBJ2-1	TGTGCCAGCAGCCACATCCCCCACCCGGGATACAATGAGCAGTTCTTC	CASSHIPHPGYNEQFF
-	TRBV28	-	TRBJ1-2	TGTGCCACCCGACAGGCCCCTCCTAACTATGGCTACACCTTC	CATRQAPPNYGYTF
once	TRBV28	-	TRBJ2-7	TGTGCCAGCAGTTTATTCGGGGGCGAGCAGTACTTC	CASSLFGGEQYF
-	TRBV4-1	TRBD1	TRBJ2-4	TGCGCCAGCAGCCAAGAAGGGACAGGGATAAGCATTCAGTACTTC	CASSQEGTGISIQYF
few	TRBV2	-	TRBJ1-5	TGTGCCAGCAGGGAAACAGGGCCCCAGCCCCAGCATTTT	CASRETGPQPQHF
-	TRBV12-3/TRBV12-4	-	TRBJ1-2	TGTGCCAGCAGTTTTGGGGGGTCAGGCTACACCTTC	CASSFGGSGYTF
-	TRBV5-1	-	TRBJ1-6	TGCGCCAGCAGCGCAGGGGACACCAATTCACCCCTCCACTTT	CASSAGDTNSPLHF
few	TRBV2	TRBD1	TRBJ1-1	TGTGCCAGCAGTACGACAGGGTTCACTGAAGCTTTCTTT	CASSTTGFTEAFF
-	TRBV28	-	TRBJ1-1	TGTGCCAGCAGTTTAGGTGGGGGGGGGAACACTGAAGCTTTCTTT	CASSLGGGGNTEAFF
-	TRBV4-2	TRBD1	TRBJ1-3	TGTGCCAGCAGCCCGGACAGGTACTCTGGAAACACCATATATTTT	CASSPDRYSGNTIYF
-	TRBV6-5	TRBD1	TRBJ1-2	TGTGCCAGCAAAACAGGGGGATTCTATGGCTACACCTTC	CASKTGGFYGYTF
-	TRBV7-9	-	TRBJ1-1	TGTGCCGCCACCGGGACACAGAACACTGAAGCTTTCTTT	CAATGTQNTEAFF
few	TRBV5-5	-	TRBJ2-7	TGTGCCAGCAGCTACGCGGACACTCTTCCCTACGAGCAGTACTTC	CASSYADTLPYEQYF
few	TRBV11-2	TRBD2	TRBJ2-1	TGTGCCAGCACTGAAGCTAGCGGGGGGAATGAGCAGTTCTTC	CASTEASGGNEQFF
-	TRBV3-1/TRBV3-2	TRBD2	TRBJ2-3	TGTGCCAGCAGCCAAGTTGCGGCGGGGGGGCCGGCGACAGATACGCAGTATTTT	CASSQVAAGGPATDTQYF
few	TRBV28	-	TRBJ1-4	TGTGCCAGCAGTTTAATCCAGGGGATCTTGACTAATGAAAAACTGTTTTTT	CASSLIQGILTNEKLFF
-	TRBV7-8	TRBD1	TRBJ2-7	TGTGCCAGCAGTCCGGGGACAGGGAAGGGGTCCTACGAGCAGTACTTC	CASSPGTGKGSYEQYF
-	TRBV6-5	-	TRBJ2-7	TGTGCCTTGACCCCCAGGCCCTACGAGCAGTACTTC	CALTPRPYEQYF
-	TRBV25-1	-	TRBJ1-2	TGTGCCAGCAGTGAATTGTCGTATGGCTACACCTTC	CASSELSYGYTF
-	TRBV7-9	-	TRBJ1-2	TGTGCCAGCAGCTTAGACGGGCAGGGCCTAAATGGCTACACCTTC	CASSLDGQGLNGYTF
-	TRBV9	TRBD1	TRBJ2-7	TGTGCCAGCAGCGCGGGACAGAGGCGCTCCGAGCAGTACTTC	CASSAGQRRSEQYF
-	TRBV28	-	TRBJ1-1	TGTGCCAGCAGTTGGCCGGGAAGGAACACTGAAGCTTTCTTT	CASSWPGRNTEAFF
-	TRBV28	TRBD1	TRBJ1-1	TGTGCCAGCAGCCCCACAGGGGCGGGGGGCACTGAAGCTTTCTTT	CASSPTGAGGTEAFF
-	TRBV6-5	TRBD1	TRBJ2-7	TGTGCCAGCAGGGGACAGGGGGCCTCCACCGAGCAGTACTTC	CASRGQGASTEQYF
once	TRBV19	-	TRBJ1-2	TGTGTCAGTAGTATTGGTGCGGGCAACTATGGCTACACCTTC	CVSSIGAGNYGYTF
few	TRBV19	-	TRBJ1-6	TGTGCCAGTAGTATGCAGGGGCAAGGATCACCCCTCCACTTT	CASSMQGQGSPLHF
-	TRBV13	TRBD2	TRBJ2-3	TGTGCCAGCAGCTTATGGGCTAGCGGGGGTTCAGATACGCAGTATTTT	CASSLWASGGSDTQYF
-	TRBV5-1	-	TRBJ2-2	TGCGCCAGCAGGCCCGCGGGACTGAGCACCGGGGAGCTGTTTTTT	CASRPAGLSTGELFF
-	TRBV3-1/TRBV3-2	-	TRBJ1-1	TGTGCCAGCAGCCAGACAGACACTGAAGCTTTCTTT	CASSQTDTEAFF
-	TRBV5-4	-	TRBJ2-3	TGTGCCAGCAGCTTGGCCGTCGTTGGGACTAGCACAGATACGCAGTATTTT	CASSLAVVGTSTDTQYF